This entry concerns a single T cell receptor beta chain. Its target is unknown. The sample is drawn from a study of glioma-infiltrating T cells. The study, taken as a whole, reports: Non-neoplastic patients had below-expected tissue-blood divergence, while all gliomas exceeded expectation.

The iRepertoire nested amplicon-rescue multiplex PCR amplified TCR alpha and beta CDR3s from RNA. One-step reverse transcription and amplification started from approximately 100-400 ng of tissue mRNA or PBMC total RNA. TCRdb reanalysed the multiplex PCR reads using MiXCR and keeps one entry per CDR3 protein. The data contain under 150,000 distinct CDR3 sequences, around 25% of them singletons. The clonotype comes from a human donor with low-grade glioma or glioblastoma, undergoing nonglioma brain surgery, or in good health (not recorded which). The sequenced sample consisted of glioma tissue, nonneoplastic brain tissue, or PBMCs (not recorded which).

CDR3 loop: CASTARGGLGDTQYF. The CDR3 DNA follows: TGTGCCAGCACGGCGCGGGGGGGCCTCGGAGATACGCAGTATTTT. The V gene is TRBV2, the J gene TRBJ2-3; 9 bases map to TRBD2. This CDR3 region has 15 residues. From germline, CDR1 is SNHLY and CDR2 FYNNEI. V was pared by 7 bases and J by 5 bases, with 10 bases of the junction left unmatched.